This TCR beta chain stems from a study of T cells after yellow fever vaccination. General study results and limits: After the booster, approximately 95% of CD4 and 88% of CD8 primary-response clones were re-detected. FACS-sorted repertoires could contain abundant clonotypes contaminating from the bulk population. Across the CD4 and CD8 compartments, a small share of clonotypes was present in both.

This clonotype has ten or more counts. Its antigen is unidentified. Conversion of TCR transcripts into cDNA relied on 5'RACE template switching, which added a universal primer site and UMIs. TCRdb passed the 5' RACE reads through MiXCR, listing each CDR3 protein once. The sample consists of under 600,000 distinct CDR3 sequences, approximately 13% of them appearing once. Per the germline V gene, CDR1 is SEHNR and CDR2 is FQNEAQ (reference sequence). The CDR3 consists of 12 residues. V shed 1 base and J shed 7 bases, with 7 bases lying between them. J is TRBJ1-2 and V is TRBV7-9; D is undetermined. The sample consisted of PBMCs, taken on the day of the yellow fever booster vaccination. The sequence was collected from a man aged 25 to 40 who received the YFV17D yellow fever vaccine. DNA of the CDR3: TGTGCCAGCAGCTTAGAAGGGTTTGGCTACACCTTC. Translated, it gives CASSLEGFGYTF.